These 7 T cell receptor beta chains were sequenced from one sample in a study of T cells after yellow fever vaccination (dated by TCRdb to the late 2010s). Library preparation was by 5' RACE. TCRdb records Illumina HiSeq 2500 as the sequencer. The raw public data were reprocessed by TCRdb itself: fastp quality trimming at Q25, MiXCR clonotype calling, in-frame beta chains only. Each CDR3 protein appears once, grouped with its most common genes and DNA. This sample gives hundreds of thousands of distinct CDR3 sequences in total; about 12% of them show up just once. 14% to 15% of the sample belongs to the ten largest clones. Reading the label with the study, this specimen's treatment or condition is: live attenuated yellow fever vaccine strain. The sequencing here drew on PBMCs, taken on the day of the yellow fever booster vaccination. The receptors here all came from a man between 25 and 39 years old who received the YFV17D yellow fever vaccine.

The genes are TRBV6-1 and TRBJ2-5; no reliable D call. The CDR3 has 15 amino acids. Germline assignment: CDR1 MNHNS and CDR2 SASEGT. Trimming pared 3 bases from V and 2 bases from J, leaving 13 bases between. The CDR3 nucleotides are TGTGCCAGCAGTGAGATAAGATCACCACAAGAGACCCAGTACTTC. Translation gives CASSEIRSPQETQYF.

This chain's CDR3 is CASSEWTGRTNEKLFF. The CDR3 nucleotides read TGTGCCAGCAGTGAATGGACAGGGAGAACTAATGAAAAACTGTTTTTT. The chain carries TRBV25-1 and TRBJ1-4, with 8 positions matching TRBD1. Germline CDR1 is MGHDK and CDR2 is SYGVNS. The CDR3 has 16 residues. V gave up 1 base and J gave up 1 base; unmatched junction bases: 2. Based on the CDR3 plus reference TRBV25-1 and TRBJ1-4, the full variable domain is EADIYQTPRYLVIGTGKKITLECSQTMGHDKMYWYQQDPGMELHLIHYSYGVNSTEKGDLSSESTVSRIRTEHFPLTLESARPSHTSQYLCASSEWTGRTNEKLFFGSGTQLSVL.

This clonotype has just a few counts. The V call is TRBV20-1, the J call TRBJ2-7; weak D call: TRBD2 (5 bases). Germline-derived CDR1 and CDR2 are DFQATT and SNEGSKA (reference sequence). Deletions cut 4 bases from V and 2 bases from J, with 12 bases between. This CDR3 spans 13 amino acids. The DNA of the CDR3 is TGCAGTGCTACTTCTAGCAGAACCTACGAGCAGTACTTC. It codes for CSATSSRTYEQYF.

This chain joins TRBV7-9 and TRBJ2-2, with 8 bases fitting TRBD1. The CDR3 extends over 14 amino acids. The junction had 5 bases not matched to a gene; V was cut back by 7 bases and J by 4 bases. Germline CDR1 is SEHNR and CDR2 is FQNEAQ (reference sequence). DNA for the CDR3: TGTGCCAGCATCACCACAGGGGGCACCGGGGAGCTGTTTTTT. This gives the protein CASITTGGTGELFF.

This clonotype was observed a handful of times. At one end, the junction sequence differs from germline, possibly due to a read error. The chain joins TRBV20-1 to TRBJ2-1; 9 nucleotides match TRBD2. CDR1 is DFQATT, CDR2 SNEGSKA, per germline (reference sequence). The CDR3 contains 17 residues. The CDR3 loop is CCARSGLAFSSYNEQFF. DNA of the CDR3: TGCTGTGCTCGCTCCGGACTAGCGTTTAGCTCCTACAATGAGCAGTTCTTC.

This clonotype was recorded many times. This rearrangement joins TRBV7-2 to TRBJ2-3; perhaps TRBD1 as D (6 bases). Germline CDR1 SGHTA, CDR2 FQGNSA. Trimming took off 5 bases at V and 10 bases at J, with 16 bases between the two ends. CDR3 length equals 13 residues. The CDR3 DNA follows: TGTGCCAGCAGCCTCACAGGGTTGGGTGCGCAGTATTTT. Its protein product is CASSLTGLGAQYF.

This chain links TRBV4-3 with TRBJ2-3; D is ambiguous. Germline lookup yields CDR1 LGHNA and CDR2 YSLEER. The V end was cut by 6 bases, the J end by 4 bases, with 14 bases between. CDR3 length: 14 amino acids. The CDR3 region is CASSLSHSADTQYF. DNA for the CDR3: TGCGCCAGCAGTCTCAGTCATTCCGCAGATACGCAGTATTTT.